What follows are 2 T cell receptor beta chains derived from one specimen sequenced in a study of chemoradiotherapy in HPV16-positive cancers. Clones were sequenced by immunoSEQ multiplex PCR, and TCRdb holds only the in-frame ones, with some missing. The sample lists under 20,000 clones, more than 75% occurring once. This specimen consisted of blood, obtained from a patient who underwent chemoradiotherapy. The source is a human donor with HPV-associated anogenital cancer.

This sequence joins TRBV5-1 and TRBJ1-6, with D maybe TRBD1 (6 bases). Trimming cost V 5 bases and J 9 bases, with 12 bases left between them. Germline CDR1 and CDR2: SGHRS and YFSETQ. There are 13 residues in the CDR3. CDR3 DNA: TGCGCCAGCAGTGGCAGGGGAGGTTCACCCCTCCACTTT. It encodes CASSGRGGSPLHF. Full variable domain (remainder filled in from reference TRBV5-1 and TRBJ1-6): KAGVTQTPRYLIKTRGQQVTLSCSPISGHRSVSWYQQTPGQGLQFLFEYFSETQRNKGNFPGRFSGRQFSNSRSEMNVSTLELGDSALYLCASSGRGGSPLHFGNGTRLTVT.

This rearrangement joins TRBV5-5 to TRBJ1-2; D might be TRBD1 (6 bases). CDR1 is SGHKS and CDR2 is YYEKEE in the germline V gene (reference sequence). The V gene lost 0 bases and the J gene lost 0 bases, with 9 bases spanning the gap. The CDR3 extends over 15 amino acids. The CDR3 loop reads CASSLEAGANYGYTF. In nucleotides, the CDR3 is TGTGCCAGCAGCTTGGAGGCAGGGGCTAACTATGGCTACACCTTC.